This T cell receptor beta chain is drawn from a study of naive and memory T cell subsets. Amplification of ligated cDNA took four PCR rounds with SP2 and nested alpha and beta constant primers. TCRdb ran MiXCR on the 5' RACE reads and lists one entry per CDR3 protein. The data show roughly 56,000 distinct CDR3 sequences, around 7.3% seen once. An oligonucleotide containing a UMI was ligated to the 3' end of TCR cDNA. A few counts support this clonotype. This TCR was recovered from a male donor in good health.

As DNA, the CDR3 is TGTGCCACTGCGGGAGGGGACACCGGGGAGCTGTTTTTT. Its translation: CATAGGDTGELFF. The V gene is TRBV7-9, the J gene TRBJ2-2, with TRBD2 identical over 9 bases. This CDR3 has 13 residues. V trimming: 10 bases; J trimming: 3 bases; junction bases outside the gene matches: 3. The germline CDR1 and CDR2 sequences are SEHNR and FQNEAQ (reference sequence).